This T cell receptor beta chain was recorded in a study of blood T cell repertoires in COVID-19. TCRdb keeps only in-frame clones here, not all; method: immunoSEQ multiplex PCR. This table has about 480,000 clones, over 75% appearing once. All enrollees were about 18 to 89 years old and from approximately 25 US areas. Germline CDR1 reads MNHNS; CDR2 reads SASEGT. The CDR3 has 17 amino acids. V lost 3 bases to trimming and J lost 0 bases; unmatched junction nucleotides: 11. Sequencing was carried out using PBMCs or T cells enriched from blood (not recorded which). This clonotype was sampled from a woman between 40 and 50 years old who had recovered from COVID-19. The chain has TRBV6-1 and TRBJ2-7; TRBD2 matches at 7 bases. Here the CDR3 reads CASSDSLGGPSSYEQYF. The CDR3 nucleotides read TGTGCCAGCAGTGATTCTCTGGGAGGGCCGAGCTCCTACGAGCAGTACTTC.